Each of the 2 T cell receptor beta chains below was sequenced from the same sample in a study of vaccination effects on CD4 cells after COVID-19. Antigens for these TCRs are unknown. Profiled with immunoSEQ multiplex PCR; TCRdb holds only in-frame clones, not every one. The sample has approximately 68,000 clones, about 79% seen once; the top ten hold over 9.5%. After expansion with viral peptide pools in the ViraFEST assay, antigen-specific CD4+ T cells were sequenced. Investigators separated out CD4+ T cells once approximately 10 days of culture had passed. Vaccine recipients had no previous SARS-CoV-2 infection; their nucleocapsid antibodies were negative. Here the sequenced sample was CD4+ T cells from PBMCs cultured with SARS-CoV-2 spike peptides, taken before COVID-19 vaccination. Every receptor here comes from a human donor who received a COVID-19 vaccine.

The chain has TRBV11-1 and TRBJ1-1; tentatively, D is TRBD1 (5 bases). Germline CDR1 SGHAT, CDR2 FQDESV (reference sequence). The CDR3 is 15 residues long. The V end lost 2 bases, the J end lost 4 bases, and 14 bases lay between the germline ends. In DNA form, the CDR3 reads TGTGCCAGCAGCTTAAATCGGGGAGGGGTCACTGAAGCTTTCTTT. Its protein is CASSLNRGGVTEAFF. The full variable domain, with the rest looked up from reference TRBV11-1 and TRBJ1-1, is EAEVAQSPRYKITEKSQAVAFWCDPISGHATLYWYRQILGQGPELLVQFQDESVVDDSQLPKDRFSAERLKGVDSTLKIQPAELGDSAMYLCASSLNRGGVTEAFFGQGTRLTVV.

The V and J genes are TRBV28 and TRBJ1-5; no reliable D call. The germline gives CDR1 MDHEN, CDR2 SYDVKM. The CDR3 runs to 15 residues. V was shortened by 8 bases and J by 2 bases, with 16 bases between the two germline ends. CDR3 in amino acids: CASGLSNGGNQPQHF. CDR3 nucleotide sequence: TGTGCCAGCGGACTTTCTAATGGTGGCAATCAGCCCCAGCATTTT.